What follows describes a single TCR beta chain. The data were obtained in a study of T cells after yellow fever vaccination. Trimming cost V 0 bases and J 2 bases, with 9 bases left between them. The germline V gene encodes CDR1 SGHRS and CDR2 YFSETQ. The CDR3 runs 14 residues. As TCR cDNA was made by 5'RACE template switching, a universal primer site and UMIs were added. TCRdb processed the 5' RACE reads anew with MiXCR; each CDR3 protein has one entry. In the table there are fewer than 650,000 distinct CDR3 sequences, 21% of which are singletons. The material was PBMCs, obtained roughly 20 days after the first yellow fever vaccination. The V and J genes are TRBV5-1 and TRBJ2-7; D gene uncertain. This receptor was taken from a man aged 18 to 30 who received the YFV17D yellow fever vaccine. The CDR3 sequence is CASSLGHTAYEQYF. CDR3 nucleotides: TGCGCCAGCAGCTTGGGACATACCGCCTACGAGCAGTACTTC.